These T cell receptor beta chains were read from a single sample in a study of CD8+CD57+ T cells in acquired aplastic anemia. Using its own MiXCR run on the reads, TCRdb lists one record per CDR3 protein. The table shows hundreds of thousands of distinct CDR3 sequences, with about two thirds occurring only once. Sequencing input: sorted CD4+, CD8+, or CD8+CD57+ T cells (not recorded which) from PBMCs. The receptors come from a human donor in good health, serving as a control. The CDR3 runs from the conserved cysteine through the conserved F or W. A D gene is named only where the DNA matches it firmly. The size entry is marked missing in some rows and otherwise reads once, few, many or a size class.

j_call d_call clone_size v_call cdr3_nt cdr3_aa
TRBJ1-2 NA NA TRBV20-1 TGCAGTGCTACAAGGCAGGAATCTGGCTATGGCTACACCTTC CSATRQESGYGYTF
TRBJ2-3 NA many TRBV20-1 TGCAGTGCGAATTTAGGGGATACGCAGTATTTT CSANLGDTQYF
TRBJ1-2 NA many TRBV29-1 TGCAGCGTTGAAGGTTGGGTAAAGTATGGCTACACCTTC CSVEGWVKYGYTF
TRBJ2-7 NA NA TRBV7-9 TGTGCCAGCAGACAATACAGGGATTCCTATGAGCAGTACTTC CASRQYRDSYEQYF
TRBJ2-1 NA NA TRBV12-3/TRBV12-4 TGTGCTAGTGGTTTGGTACTGTCTGGGCGATTAGTTAATGAGCAGCTCTTC CASGLVLSGRLVNEQLF
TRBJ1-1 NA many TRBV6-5 TGTGCCAGCAGCTCCACTCCCGGCATGAACACTGAAGCTTTCTTT CASSSTPGMNTEAFF
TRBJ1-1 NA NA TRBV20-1 TGCAGTGCTAGAGACCCAATGAGGTTAGCGGGGGGCACTGAAGCTTTCTTT CSARDPMRLAGGTEAFF
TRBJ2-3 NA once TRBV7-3 NA CASSFYICSAPRQGGTDTQYF
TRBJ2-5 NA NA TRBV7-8 TGTGCCAGCAGCCTTCAAGGAGTGGAAGGAGAGACCCAGTACTTC CASSLQGVEGETQYF
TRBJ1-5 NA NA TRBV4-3 TGCGCCTGCAGCCGTCAGGGAGATCAGCCCCAGCATTTT CACSRQGDQPQHF
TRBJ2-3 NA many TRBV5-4 TGTGCCAGCAGTAAGGAGCGGAACACAGATACGCAGTATTTT CASSKERNTDTQYF
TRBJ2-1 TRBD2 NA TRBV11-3 TGTGCCAGCAGCCACAGCGGGGGCAGATACAATGAGCAGTTCTTC CASSHSGGRYNEQFF
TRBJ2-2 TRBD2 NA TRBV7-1 TGTGCCAGCAGCTCAAACAGCGGGGGCCGTCTAAGGGAGCTGTTTTTT CASSSNSGGRLRELFF
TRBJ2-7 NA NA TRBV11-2 TGTGCCAGCAGCTTTCCAAGGGGTAAGTACTTC CASSFPRGKYF
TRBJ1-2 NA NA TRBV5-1 TGCGCCAGCAGCTTGGAAGGGGATTCTCACTATGGCTACACCTTC CASSLEGDSHYGYTF
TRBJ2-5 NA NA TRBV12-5 TGTGCTAGTGGCTTAGGGGGAGGCTACGGTGAGACCCAGTACTTC CASGLGGGYGETQYF
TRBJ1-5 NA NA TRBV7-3 TGTGCTAGCAGTGACTCAGGTCAGCGCACGCATTTT CASSDSGQRTHF
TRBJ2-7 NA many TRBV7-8 TGTGCCAGCAGCTTAAAACAGGGAAGTGTCTACGAGCAGTACTTC CASSLKQGSVYEQYF
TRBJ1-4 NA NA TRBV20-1 TGCAGTGCTAGAGAGGGGTACGAGCAGTCTAATGAAAAACTGTTTTTT CSAREGYEQSNEKLFF
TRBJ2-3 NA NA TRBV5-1 TGCGCCAGCAGCCGACAGGGAGGCACGCAAGATACGCAGTATTTT CASSRQGGTQDTQYF
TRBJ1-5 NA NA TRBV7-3 TGTGCCAGCAGCTTAGTCGGGGACCAGCGCCAGCACTTT CASSLVGDQRQHF
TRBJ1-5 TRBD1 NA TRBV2 TGTGCCAGCAGTGAACAGGGGGCGCAGTATCAGCCCCAGCATTTT CASSEQGAQYQPQHF
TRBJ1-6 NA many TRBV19 TGTGCCAGTAGACCAACCGGGAGATCATATTCACCCCTCCACTTT CASRPTGRSYSPLHF